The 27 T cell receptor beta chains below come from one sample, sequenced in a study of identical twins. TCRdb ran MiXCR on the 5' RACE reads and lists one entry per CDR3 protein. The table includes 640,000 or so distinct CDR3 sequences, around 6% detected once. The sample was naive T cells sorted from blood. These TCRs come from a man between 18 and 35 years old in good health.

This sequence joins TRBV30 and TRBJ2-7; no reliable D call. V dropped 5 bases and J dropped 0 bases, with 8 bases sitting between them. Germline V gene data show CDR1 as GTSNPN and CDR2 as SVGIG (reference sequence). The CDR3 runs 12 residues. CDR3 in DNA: TGTGCCTGGGACATGGGCTCCTACGAGCAGTACTTC. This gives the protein CAWDMGSYEQYF.

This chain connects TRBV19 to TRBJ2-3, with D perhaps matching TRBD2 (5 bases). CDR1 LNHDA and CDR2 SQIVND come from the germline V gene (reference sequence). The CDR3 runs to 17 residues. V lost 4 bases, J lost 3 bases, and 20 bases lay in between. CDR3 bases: TGTGCCAGTAGTAGGAGGCGGACGGAAGGAGGTACAGATACGCAGTATTTT. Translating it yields CASSRRRTEGGTDTQYF.

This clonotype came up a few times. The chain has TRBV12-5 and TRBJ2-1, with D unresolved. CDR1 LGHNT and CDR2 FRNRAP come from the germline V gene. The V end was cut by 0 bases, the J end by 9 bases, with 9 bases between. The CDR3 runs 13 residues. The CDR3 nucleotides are TGTGCTAGTGGTTTGGTAGTGTCTGGTGAGCAGTTCTTC. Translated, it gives CASGLVVSGEQFF.

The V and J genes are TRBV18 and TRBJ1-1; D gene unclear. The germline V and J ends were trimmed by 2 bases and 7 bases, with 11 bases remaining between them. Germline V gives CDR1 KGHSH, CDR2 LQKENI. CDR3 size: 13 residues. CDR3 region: CASSPDLVSEAFF. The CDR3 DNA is TGTGCCAGCTCACCAGATTTGGTCAGTGAAGCTTTCTTT.

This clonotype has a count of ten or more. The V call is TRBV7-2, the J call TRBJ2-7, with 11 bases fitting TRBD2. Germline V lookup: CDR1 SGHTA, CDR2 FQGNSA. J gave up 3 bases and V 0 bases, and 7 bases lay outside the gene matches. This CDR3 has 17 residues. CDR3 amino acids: CASSLALLAGVGYEQYF. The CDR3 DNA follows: TGTGCCAGCAGCTTAGCGTTACTAGCGGGAGTTGGCTACGAGCAGTACTTC.

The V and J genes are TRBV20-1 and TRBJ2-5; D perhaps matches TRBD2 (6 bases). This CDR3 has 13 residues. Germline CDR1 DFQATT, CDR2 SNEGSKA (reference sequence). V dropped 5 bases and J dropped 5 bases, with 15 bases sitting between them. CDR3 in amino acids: CSAESEGQETQYF. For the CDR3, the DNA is TGCAGTGCTGAGTCGGAGGGCCAGGAGACCCAGTACTTC.

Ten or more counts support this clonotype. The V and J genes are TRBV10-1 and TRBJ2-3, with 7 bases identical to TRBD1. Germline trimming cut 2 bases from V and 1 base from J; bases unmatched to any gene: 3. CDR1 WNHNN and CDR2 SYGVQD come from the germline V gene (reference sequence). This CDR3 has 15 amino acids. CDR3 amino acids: CASSESGQGTDTQYF. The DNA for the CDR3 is TGCGCCAGCAGTGAGAGCGGACAGGGCACAGATACGCAGTATTTT.

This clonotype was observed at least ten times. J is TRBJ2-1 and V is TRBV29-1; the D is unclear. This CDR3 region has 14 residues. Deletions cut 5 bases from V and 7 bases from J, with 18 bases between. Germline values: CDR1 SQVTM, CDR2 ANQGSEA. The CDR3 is CSVSESGSLNEQFF. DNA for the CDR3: TGCAGCGTTTCTGAATCCGGGTCGCTGAATGAGCAGTTCTTC.

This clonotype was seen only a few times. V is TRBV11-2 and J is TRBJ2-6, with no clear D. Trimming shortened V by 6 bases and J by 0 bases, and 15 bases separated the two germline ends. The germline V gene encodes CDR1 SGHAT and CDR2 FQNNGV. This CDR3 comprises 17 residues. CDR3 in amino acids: CASSSMVGASGANVLTF. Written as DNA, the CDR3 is TGTGCCAGCAGTTCCATGGTGGGTGCCTCTGGGGCCAACGTCCTGACTTTC.

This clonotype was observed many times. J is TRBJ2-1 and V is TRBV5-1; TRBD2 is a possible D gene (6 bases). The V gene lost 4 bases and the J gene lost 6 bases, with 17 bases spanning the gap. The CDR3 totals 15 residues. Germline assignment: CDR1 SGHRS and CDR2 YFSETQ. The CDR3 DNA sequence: TGCGCCAGCAGCGCCCGACTAGTGCGGGGCAATGAGCAGTTCTTC. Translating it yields CASSARLVRGNEQFF.

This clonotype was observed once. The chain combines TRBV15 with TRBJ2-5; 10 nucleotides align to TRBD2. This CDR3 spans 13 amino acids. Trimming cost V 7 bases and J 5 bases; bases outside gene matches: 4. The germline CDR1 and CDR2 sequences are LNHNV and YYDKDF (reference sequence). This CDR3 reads CATTSGSQETQYF. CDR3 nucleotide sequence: TGTGCCACCACTAGCGGGAGCCAGGAGACCCAGTACTTC.

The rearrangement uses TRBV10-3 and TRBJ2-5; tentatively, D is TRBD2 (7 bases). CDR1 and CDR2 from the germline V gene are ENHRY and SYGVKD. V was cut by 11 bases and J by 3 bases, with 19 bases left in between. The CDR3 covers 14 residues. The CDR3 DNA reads TGTGCCTCAAGGGGGGGACGAGGCGAAGAGACCCAGTACTTC. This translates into CASRGGRGEETQYF.

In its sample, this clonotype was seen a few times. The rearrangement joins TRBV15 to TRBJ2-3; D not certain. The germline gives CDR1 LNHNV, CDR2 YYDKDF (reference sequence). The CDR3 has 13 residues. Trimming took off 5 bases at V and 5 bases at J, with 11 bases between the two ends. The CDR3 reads CATSSRGVDTQYF. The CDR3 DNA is TGTGCCACCAGCTCCCGTGGGGTAGATACGCAGTATTTT.

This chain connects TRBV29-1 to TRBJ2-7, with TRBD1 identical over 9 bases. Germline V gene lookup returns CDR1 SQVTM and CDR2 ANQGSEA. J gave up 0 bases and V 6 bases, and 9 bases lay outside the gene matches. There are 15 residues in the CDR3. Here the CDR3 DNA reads TGCAGCGTGGGACAGGGAACGGGGACCTCCTACGAGCAGTACTTC. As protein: CSVGQGTGTSYEQYF.

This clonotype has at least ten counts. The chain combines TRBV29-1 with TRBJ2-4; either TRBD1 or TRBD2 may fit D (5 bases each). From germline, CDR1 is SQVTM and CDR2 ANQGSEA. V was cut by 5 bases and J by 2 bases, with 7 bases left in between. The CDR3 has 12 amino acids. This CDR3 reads CSVWGTKNIQYF. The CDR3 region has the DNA TGCAGCGTTTGGGGGACCAAAAACATTCAGTACTTC.

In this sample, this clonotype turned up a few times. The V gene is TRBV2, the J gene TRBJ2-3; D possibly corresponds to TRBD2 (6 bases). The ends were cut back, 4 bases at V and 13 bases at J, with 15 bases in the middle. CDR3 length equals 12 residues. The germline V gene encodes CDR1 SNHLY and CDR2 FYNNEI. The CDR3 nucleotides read TGTGCCAGCAGTGCCTGGGACTTCGGGGAGTATTTT. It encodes CASSAWDFGEYF.

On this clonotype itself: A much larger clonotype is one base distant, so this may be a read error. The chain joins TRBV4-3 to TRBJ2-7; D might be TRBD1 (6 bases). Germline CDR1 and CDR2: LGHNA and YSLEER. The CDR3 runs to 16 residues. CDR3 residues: CASSQDYGRGSYKQYF. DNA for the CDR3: TGCGCCAGCAGCCAAGATTATGGCAGGGGTTCCTACAAGCAGTACTTC.

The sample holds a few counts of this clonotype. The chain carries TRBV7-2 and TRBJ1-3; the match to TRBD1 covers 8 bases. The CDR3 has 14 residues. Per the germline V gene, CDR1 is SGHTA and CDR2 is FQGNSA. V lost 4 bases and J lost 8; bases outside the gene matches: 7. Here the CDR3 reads CASSSTGTGDTIYF. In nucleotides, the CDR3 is TGTGCCAGCAGCTCGACAGGGACAGGAGACACCATATATTTT.

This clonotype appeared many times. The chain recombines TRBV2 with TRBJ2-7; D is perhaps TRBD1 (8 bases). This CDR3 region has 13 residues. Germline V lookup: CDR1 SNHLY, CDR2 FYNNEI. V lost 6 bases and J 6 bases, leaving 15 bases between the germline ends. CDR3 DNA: TGTGCCAGCAGATCACAGGGGGAGGGCGAGCAGTACGTC. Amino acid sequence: CASRSQGEGEQYV.

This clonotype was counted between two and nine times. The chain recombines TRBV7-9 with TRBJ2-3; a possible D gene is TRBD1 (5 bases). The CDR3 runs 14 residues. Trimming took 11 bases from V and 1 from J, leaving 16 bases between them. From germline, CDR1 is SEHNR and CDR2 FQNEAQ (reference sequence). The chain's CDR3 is CAPGDSHRTDTQYF. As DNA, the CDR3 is TGTGCCCCCGGCGACAGCCATCGCACAGATACGCAGTATTTT. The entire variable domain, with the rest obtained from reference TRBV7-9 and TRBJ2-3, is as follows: DTGVSQNPRHKITKRGQNVTFRCDPISEHNRLYWYRQTLGQGPEFLTYFQNEAQLEKSRLLSDRFSAERPKGSFSTLEIQRTEQGDSAMYLCAPGDSHRTDTQYFGPGTRLTVL.

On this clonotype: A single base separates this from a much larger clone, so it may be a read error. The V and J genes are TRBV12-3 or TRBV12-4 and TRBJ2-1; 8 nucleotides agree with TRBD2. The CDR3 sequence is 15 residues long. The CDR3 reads CASSLVRTSRGERFF. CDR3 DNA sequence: TGTGCCAGCAGTTTAGTGAGGACTAGCAGGGGTGAGCGGTTCTTC.

The CDR3 here is CASSPSQGYNEQFF. CDR3 coding DNA: TGTGCCAGCTCACCGTCGCAGGGTTACAATGAGCAGTTCTTC. The chain carries TRBV18 and TRBJ2-1, with D possibly matching TRBD1 (5 bases). CDR1 and CDR2 from the germline V gene are KGHSH and LQKENI. The CDR3 sequence is 14 residues long. V lost 3 bases to trimming and J lost 4 bases, with 10 bases between them.

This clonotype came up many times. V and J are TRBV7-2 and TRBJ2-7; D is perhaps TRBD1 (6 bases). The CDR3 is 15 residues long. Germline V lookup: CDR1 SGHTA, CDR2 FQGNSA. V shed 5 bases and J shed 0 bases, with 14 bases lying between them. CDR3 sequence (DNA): TGTGCCAGCAGCCAACAGGGACCCAGCTCCTACGAGCAGTACTTC. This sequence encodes CASSQQGPSSYEQYF.

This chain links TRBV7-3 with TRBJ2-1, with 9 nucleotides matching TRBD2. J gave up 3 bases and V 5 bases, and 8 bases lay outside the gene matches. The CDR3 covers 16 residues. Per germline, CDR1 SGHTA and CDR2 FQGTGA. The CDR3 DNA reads TGTGCCAGCAGCATTACCGGGACTAGCAACTACAATGAGCAGTTCTTC. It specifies CASSITGTSNYNEQFF.

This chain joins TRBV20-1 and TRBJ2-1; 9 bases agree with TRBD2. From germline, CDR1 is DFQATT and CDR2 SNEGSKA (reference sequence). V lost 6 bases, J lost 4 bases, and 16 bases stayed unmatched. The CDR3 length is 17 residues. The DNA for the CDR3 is TGCAGTGCCACGGGGCTAGCGGGAAGTATACCTTACAATGAGCAGTTCTTC. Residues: CSATGLAGSIPYNEQFF.

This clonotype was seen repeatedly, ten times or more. CDR3 in amino acids: CASSVRDNEKLFF. Here the CDR3 DNA reads TGTGCCAGCAGTGTCCGGGATAATGAAAAACTGTTTTTT. The chain is built from TRBV6-1 and TRBJ1-4; D ambiguous. V lost 4 bases and J 4 bases, leaving 7 bases between the germline ends. Germline values: CDR1 MNHNS, CDR2 SASEGT. The CDR3 sequence is 13 residues long.

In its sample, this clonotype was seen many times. The DNA for the CDR3 is TGTGCCAGCAAAAACCTGGGCCCAAGGGAAAAACAAGAGACCCAGTACTTC. It encodes CASKNLGPREKQETQYF. This sequence joins TRBV9 and TRBJ2-5; unclear D gene. From germline, CDR1 is SGDLS and CDR2 YYNGEE. V shed 6 bases and J shed 2 bases, with 23 bases lying between them. The CDR3 contains 17 residues.